The entry that follows covers one TCR beta chain sequence. CDR1 is MNHNS and CDR2 is SASEGT in the germline V gene. The trim removed 1 base at V and 4 bases at J, leaving 5 bases unmatched. There are 17 residues in the CDR3. The record originates from a study of T cell changes during pregnancy in multiple sclerosis. Using immunoSEQ multiplex PCR, the repertoire was profiled, and TCRdb retains in-frame clones only, with some absent. The sample lists 75,000 to 95,000 clones; 91% were seen once. The genes are TRBV6-1 and TRBJ1-4; 11 bases agree with TRBD1. Here the sequenced sample was peripheral blood, taken before pregnancy. This TCR was sampled from a female donor with multiple sclerosis, enrolled in a pregnancy study. CDR3 region: CASSEGTGGLVNEKLFF. The DNA of the CDR3 is TGTGCCAGCAGTGAAGGGACAGGGGGCCTCGTTAATGAAAAACTGTTTTTT.